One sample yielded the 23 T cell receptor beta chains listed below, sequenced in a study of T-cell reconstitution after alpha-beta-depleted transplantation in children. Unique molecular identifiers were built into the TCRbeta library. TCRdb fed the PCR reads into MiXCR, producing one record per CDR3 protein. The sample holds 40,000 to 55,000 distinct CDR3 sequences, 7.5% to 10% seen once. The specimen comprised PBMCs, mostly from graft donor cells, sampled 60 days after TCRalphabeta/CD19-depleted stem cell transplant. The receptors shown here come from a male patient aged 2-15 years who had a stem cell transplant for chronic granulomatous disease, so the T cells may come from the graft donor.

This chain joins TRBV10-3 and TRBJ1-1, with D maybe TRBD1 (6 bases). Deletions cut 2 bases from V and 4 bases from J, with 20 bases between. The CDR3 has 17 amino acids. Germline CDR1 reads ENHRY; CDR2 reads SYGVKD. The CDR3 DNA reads TGTGCCATCAGTGAGACAGGGATGTATCGTGGGGGCACTGAAGCTTTCTTT. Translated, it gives CAISETGMYRGGTEAFF.

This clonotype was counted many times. CDR3 protein: CASSTGNAYNSPLHF. Here the CDR3 DNA reads TGTGCCAGCTCAACGGGAAACGCTTATAATTCACCCCTCCACTTT. The V gene is TRBV18, the J gene TRBJ1-6; the D is unclear. V was shortened by 5 bases and J by 4 bases, with 12 bases between the two germline ends. CDR1 is KGHSH, CDR2 LQKENI, per germline. This CDR3 spans 15 amino acids. The full variable domain, completed using reference TRBV18 and TRBJ1-6, is NAGVMQNPRHLVRRRGQEARLRCSPMKGHSHVYWYRQLPEEGLKFMVYLQKENIIDESGMPKERFSAEFPKEGPSILRIQQVVRGDSAAYFCASSTGNAYNSPLHFGNGTRLTVT.

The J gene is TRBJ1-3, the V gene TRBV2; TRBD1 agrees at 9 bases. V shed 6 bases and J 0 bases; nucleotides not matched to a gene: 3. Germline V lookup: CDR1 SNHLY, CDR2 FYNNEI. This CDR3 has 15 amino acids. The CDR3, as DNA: TGTGCCAGCAGGAACAGGGGGCACTCTGGAAACACCATATATTTT. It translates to CASRNRGHSGNTIYF.

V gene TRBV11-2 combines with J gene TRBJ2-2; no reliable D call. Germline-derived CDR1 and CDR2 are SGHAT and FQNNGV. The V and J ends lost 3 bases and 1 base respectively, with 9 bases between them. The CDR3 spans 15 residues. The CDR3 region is CASSFGVLNTGELFF. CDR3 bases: TGTGCCAGCAGCTTCGGTGTCTTGAACACCGGGGAGCTGTTTTTT.

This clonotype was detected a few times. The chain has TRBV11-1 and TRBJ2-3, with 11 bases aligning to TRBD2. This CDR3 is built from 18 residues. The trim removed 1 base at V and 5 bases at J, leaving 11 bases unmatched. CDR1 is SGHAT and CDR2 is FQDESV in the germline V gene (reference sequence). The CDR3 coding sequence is TGTGCCAGCAGCTTAGATGTCTATAGCGGGAGGGCCAAAGATACGCAGTATTTT. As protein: CASSLDVYSGRAKDTQYF. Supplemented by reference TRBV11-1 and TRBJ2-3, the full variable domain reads EAEVAQSPRYKITEKSQAVAFWCDPISGHATLYWYRQILGQGPELLVQFQDESVVDDSQLPKDRFSAERLKGVDSTLKIQPAELGDSAMYLCASSLDVYSGRAKDTQYFGPGTRLTVL.

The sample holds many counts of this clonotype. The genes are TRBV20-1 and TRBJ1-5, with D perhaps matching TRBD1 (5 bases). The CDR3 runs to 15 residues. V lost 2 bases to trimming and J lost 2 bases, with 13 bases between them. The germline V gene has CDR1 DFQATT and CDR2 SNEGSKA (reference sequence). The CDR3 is CSARLTGRGNQPQHF. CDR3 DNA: TGCAGTGCTAGATTAACGGGCAGGGGCAATCAGCCCCAGCATTTT.

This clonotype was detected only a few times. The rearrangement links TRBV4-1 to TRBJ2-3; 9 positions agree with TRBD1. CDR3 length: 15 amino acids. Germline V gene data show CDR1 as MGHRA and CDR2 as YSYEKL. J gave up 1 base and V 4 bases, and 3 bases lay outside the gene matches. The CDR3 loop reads CASSLQGARTDTQYF. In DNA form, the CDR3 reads TGCGCCAGCAGCCTACAGGGGGCCCGCACAGATACGCAGTATTTT.

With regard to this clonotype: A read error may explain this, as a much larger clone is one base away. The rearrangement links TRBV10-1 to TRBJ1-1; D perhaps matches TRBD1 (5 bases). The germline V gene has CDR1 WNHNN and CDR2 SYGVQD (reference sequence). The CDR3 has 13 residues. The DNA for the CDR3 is TGCGCCCGCTCCGGGGCCTTGAACATTGAAGCTTTCTTT. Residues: CARSGALNIEAFF.

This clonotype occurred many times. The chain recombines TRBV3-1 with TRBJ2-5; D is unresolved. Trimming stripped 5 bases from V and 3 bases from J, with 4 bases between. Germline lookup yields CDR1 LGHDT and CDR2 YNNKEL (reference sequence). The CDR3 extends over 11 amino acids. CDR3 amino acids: CASSAEETQYF. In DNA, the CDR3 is TGTGCCAGCAGCGCGGAAGAGACCCAGTACTTC.

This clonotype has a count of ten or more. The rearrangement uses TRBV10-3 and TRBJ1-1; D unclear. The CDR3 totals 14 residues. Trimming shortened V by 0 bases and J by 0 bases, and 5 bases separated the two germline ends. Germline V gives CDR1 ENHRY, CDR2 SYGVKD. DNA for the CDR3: TGTGCCATCAGTGAGTCACACATGAACACTGAAGCTTTCTTT. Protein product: CAISESHMNTEAFF.

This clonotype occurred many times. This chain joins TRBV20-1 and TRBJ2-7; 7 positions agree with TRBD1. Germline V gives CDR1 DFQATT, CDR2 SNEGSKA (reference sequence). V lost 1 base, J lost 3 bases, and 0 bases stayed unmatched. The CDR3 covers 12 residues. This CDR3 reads CSARGDSYEQYF. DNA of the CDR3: TGCAGTGCTAGAGGGGACAGCTACGAGCAGTACTTC.

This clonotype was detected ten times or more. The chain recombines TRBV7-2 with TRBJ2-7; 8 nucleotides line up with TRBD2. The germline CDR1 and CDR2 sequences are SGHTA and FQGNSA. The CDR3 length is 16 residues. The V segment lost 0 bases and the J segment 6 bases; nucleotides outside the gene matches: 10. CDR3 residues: CASSLAGNGRAREQYF. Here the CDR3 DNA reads TGTGCCAGCAGCTTAGCGGGGAACGGGAGGGCCCGCGAGCAGTACTTC.

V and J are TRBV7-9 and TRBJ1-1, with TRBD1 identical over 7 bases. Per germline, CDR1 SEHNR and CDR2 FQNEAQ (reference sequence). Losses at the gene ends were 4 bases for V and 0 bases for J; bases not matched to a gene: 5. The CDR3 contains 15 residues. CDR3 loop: CASSSTGRMNTEAFF. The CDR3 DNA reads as TGTGCCAGCAGCTCGACAGGGAGGATGAACACTGAAGCTTTCTTT.

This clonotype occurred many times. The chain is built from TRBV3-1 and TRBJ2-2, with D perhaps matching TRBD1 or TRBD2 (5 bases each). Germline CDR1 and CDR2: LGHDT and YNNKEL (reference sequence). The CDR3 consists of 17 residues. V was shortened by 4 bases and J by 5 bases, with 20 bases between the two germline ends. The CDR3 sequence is CASSRPSWGSWTGELFF. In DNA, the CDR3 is TGTGCCAGCAGCCGGCCCTCTTGGGGGAGTTGGACCGGGGAGCTGTTTTTT.

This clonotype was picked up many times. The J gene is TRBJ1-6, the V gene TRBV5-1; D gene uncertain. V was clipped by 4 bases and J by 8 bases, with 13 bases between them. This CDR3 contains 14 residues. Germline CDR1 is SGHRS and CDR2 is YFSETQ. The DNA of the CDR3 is TGCGCCAGCAGCCCCGTCGAAGGCGATTCACCCCTCCACTTT. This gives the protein CASSPVEGDSPLHF.

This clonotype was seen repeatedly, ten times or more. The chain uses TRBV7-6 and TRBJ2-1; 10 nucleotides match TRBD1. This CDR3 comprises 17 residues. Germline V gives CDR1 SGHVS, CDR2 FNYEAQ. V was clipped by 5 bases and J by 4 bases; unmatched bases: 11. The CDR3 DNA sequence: TGTGCCAGCAGCCGACGGGGGGGACAGGGGTTATACAATGAGCAGTTCTTC. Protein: CASSRRGGQGLYNEQFF.

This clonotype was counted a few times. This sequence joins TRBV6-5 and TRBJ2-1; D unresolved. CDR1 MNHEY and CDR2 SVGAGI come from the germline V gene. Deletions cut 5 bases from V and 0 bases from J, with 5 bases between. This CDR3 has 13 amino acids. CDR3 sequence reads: CASSTSSYNEQFF. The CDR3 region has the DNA TGTGCCAGCAGTACAAGCTCCTACAATGAGCAGTTCTTC.

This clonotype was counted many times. This chain's CDR3 is CASSSRRGGGNEAFF. In DNA form, the CDR3 reads TGTGCCAGCAGCTCCCGTAGGGGTGGGGGGAATGAAGCTTTCTTT. The chain links TRBV9 to TRBJ1-1; maybe TRBD1 (5 bases). With 4 bases removed from V and 7 bases from J, the gap between germline ends came to 20 bases. This CDR3 is built from 15 residues. Germline CDR1 and CDR2: SGDLS and YYNGEE.

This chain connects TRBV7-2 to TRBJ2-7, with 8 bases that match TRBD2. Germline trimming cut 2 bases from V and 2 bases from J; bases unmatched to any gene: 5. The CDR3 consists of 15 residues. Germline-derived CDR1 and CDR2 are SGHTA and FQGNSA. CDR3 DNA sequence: TGTGCCAGCAGCTTAACGGGAGGGCCCCCCTACGAGCAGTACTTC. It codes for CASSLTGGPPYEQYF.

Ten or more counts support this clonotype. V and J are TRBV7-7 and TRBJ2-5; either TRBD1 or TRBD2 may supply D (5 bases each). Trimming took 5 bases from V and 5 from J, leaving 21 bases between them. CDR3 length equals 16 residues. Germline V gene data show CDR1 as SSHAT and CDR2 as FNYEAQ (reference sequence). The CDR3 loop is CASSPRERGGWETQYF. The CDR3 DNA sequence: TGTGCCAGCAGCCCCCGTGAACGGGGCGGTTGGGAGACCCAGTACTTC.

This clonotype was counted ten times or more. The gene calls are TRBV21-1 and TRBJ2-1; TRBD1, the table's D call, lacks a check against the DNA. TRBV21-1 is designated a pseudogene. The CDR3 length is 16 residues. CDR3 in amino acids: CASSNRREGAVGEQFF. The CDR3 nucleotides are TGTGCCAGCAGCAACCGCCGGGAAGGGGCGGTTGGTGAGCAGTTCTTC.

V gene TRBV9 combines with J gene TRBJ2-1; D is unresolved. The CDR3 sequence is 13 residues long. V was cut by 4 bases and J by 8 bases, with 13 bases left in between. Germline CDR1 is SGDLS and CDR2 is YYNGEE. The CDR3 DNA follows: TGTGCCAGCAGCCTCACCAAAGACTATGAGCAGTTCTTC. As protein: CASSLTKDYEQFF.

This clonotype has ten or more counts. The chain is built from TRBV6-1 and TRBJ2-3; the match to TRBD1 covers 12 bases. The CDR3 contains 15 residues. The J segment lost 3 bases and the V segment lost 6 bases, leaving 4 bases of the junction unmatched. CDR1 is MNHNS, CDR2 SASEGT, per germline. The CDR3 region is CASSRDRGPTDTQYF. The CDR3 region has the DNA TGTGCCAGCAGCAGGGACAGGGGGCCGACAGATACGCAGTATTTT.